This T cell receptor (beta chain) was observed in a study of identical twins listed by TCRdb under 2016. Study-wide context: To test whether fetal clonotypes persist, this study deep-sequenced TCR alpha and beta repertoires from monozygotic twins, from unrelated adults of various ages, and from cord blood. Replicate twin experiments were performed at different times using different library preparation protocols to rule out contamination. Overall study results and their limits: Abundant cord blood beta clonotypes had fewer insertions, young adult naive repertoires showed a similar but weaker trend, and memory repertoires showed no such trend. Invariant T cells such as MAIT and iNKT could partly confound zero-insertion analyses, although diverse VJ usage argued against such confounding for most clonotypes. Because the same donors could not be followed over many years, the conclusions depended on cross-sectional statistical analysis. Recombination models systematically underestimated out-of-frame TCR alpha sharing in monozygotic twins but agreed with sharing between unrelated individuals. Compared with coincidental sharing between unrelated individuals, out-of-frame TCR alpha sequences shared between twins had an excess of sequences with low generation probability. A weaker excess of twin sharing was found in beta out-of-frame sequences because the signal-to-noise ratio was lowered by fewer shared sequences.

Receptor amplification or capture employed 5' RACE. The sequencing machine was an Illumina HiSeq 2000. A universal primer binding site was introduced by template switching, and a unique molecular identifier was present in the final cDNA, enabling accurate counting of TCR cDNA molecules. First-strand cDNA for TCR alpha and beta chains was synthesized from specific primers in the conserved constant-segment region. Each cDNA library was double barcoded, with a SMART-Mk sample barcode plus Illumina barcodes, to control for contamination. Two successive PCR steps introduced TruSeq adapter sequences along with Illumina sample barcodes. TCR alpha and beta cDNA libraries were sequenced on the Illumina HiSeq platform with custom primers. Under the source paper's analysis protocol: Unique molecular identifiers were extracted from raw reads with MiGEC, and CDR3 positions were determined with MiXCR. Recombination models were inferred per individual with the repgenHMM and IGoR tools using an EM algorithm. Shared clonotypes were analyzed with the tcR package in R, and sharing was normalized by the product of cloneset sizes. Out-of-frame nonproductive sequences were analyzed to study raw recombination free of thymic and clonal selection effects. Using fastp trimming at Q25 and MiXCR clonotype assembly, TCRdb reanalyzed the public sequencing data and kept in-frame beta chains. Rows with a matching CDR3 protein are joined into one entry that keeps the most common DNA and genes. The V and J calls shown here were made by TCRdb, not taken from the authors' results. Present in this sample are 200,000 to 250,000 distinct CDR3 sequences, approximately 7% of which were seen just once. The leading ten clones occupy around 3.4% of the sample.

For CDR1 and CDR2, the germline V gene lists ENHRY and SYGVKD. The CDR3 starts with the cysteine, ends with the phenylalanine, and has 14 residues. CDR3 DNA only is kept here, 42 bases in frame from base 1. Relative to germline, V is 7 bases shorter and J is 1 base shorter, with 10 bases between their ends. Only a few counts were recorded for this clonotype. The clone's antigen remains unknown. No base qualities exist here, and no much larger clone lies one base off it. Every donor in the study was a healthy Caucasian. The twin cohort consisted of three pairs of female monozygotic twins, all aged 18 to 29 years. Miltenyi CD45RO+ enrichment and human naive T-cell isolation kits were used to isolate memory (CD45RO+) and naive T cells from PBMC. The same data also contributed to another study, on yellow fever vaccine responses in identical twins. As that second study puts it: The T cell response to vaccination in identical twins was reported by the authors to appear partly convergent and partly personalized. The study precisely tracked vaccine-responding T cell clones in identical twins.

Sequenced sample: memory (CD45RO+) T cells sorted from blood. The cell subset or site label corresponds to: CD45RO+ enriched T cells. The rearranged segments are TRBV10-3 and TRBJ2-2, with TRBD2 as a weak D call on 6 bases. The clonotype originates from a woman younger than 30 in good health. The CDR3 region reads CAIKEGLNTGELFF. The DNA sequence follows: TGTGCCATCAAGGAGGGGTTGAACACCGGGGAGCTGTTTTTT.